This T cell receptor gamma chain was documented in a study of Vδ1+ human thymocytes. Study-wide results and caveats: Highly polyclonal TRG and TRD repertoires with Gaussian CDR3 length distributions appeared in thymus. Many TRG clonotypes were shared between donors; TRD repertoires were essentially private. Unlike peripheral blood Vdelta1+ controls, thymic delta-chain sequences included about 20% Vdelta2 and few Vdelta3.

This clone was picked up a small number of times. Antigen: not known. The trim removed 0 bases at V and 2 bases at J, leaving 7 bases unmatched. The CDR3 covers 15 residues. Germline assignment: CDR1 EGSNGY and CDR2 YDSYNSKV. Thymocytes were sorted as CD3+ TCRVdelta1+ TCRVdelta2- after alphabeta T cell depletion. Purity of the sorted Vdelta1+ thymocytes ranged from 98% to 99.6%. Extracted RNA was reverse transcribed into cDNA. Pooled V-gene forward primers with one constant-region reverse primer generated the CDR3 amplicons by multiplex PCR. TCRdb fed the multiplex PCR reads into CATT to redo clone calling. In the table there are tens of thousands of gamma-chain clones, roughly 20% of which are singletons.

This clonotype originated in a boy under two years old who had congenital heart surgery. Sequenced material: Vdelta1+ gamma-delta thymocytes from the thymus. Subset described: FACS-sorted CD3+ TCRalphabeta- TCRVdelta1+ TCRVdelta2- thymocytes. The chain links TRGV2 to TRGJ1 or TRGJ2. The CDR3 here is CATWDGLEDYYKKLF. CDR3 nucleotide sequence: TGTGCCACCTGGGACGGGCTGGAGGATTATTATAAGAAACTCTTT.